The source of this TCR beta chain is a study of Tregs in tolerant kidney transplant recipients. The CDR3 is made up of 15 amino acids. Germline V gene data show CDR1 as LNHDA and CDR2 as SQIVND (reference sequence). The V and J ends lost 9 bases and 6 bases respectively, with 20 bases between them. Method: immunoSEQ multiplex PCR; TCRdb's copy keeps in-frame clones and lacks some. This table has roughly 250,000 clones, about 80% appearing once. The gene calls are TRBV19 and TRBJ2-2; perhaps TRBD2 as D (6 bases). Sequenced sample: CD4+ T cells from blood. The clonotype was recovered from a human donor in good health. CDR3 region: CASKPIAGSPGELFF. For the CDR3, the DNA is TGTGCCAGCAAGCCCATTGCGGGATCGCCCGGGGAGCTGTTTTTT.